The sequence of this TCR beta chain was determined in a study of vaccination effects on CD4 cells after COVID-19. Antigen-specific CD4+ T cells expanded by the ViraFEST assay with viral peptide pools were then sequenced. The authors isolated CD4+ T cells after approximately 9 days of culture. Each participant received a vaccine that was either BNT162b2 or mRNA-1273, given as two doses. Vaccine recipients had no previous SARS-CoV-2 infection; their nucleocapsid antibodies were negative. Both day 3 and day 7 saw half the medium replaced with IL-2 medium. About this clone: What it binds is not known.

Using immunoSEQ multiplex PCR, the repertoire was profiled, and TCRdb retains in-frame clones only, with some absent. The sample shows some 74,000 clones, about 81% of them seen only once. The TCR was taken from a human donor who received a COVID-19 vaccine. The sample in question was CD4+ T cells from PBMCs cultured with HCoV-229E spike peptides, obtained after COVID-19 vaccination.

This CDR3 reads CASSIRVEETQYF. The CDR3 DNA sequence: TGTGCCAGTAGTATTCGGGTTGAAGAGACCCAGTACTTC. The chain uses TRBV19 and TRBJ2-5; D gene uncertain. V shed 3 bases and J shed 3 bases, with 8 bases lying between them. The germline CDR1 and CDR2 sequences are LNHDA and SQIVND (reference sequence). The CDR3 is 13 amino acids.